This TCR beta chain comes out of a study of blood T cell repertoires in COVID-19. Study summary: Specimens from acute and convalescent COVID-19 originated in the United States, Italy and Spain. The analysed material was cDNA or gDNA that came from T cells, B-cell-depleted T cells, or PBMCs.

Germline V gene data show CDR1 as MNHEY and CDR2 as SVGEGT. Germline trimming cut 2 bases from V and 3 bases from J; bases unmatched to any gene: 4. The CDR3 sequence is 16 residues long. Original processing notes: The assay estimated nucleated cells by amplifying reference gene primers. Assay: immunoSEQ multiplex PCR; the TCRdb copy retains only in-frame clones and omits some. The V and J calls and the clone size are those of that table, but D and trimming were determined from the DNA. The repertoire holds 90,000 to 150,000 clones, with around three quarters as singletons. Sequenced sample: peripheral blood. The clonotype originates from a woman of 80 years or more with acute or convalescent COVID-19. The J gene is TRBJ2-3, the V gene TRBV6-2 or TRBV6-3, with 11 bases that match TRBD2. The CDR3 bases are TGTGCCAGCAGTTACCCTCGACTAGCGGGGACAGATACGCAGTATTTT. Translating gives CASSYPRLAGTDTQYF.